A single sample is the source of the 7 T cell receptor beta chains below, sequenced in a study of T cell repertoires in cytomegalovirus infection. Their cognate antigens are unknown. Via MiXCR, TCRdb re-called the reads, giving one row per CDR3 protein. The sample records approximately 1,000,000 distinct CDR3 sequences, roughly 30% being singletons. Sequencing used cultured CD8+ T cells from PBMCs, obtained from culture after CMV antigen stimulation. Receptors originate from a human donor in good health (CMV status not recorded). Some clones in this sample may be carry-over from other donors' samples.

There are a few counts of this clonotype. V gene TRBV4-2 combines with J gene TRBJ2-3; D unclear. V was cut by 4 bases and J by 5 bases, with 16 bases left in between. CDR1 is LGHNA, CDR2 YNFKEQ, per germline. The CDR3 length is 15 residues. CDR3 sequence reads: CASSLLSRSQDTQYF. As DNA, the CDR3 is TGTGCCAGCAGCCTGCTAAGCAGGTCCCAAGATACGCAGTATTTT.

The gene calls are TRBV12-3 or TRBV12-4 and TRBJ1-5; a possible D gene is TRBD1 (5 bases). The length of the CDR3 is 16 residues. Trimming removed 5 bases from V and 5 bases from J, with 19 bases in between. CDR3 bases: TGTGCCAGCAGTCCCTTTGATCGGGGGGGATATCAGCCCCAGCATTTT. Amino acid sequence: CASSPFDRGGYQPQHF.

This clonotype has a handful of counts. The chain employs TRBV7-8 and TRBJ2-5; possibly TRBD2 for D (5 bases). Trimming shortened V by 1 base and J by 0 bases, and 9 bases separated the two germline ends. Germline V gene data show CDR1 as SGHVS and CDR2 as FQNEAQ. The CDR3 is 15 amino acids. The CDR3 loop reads CASSLGLLYQETQYF. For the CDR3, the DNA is TGTGCCAGCAGCTTAGGACTACTGTACCAAGAGACCCAGTACTTC.

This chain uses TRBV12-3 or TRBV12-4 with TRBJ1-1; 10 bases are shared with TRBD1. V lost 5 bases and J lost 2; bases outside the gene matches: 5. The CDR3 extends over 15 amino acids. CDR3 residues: CASSAWDRGNTEAFF. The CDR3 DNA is TGTGCCAGCAGTGCCTGGGACAGGGGAAACACTGAAGCTTTCTTT.

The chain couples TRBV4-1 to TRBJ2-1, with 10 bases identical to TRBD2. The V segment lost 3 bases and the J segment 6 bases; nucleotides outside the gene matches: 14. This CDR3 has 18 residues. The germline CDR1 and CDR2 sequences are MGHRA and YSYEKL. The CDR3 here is CASSQGIQRGGSGNEQFF. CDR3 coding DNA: TGCGCCAGCAGCCAGGGGATTCAGCGGGGGGGTTCTGGCAATGAGCAGTTCTTC.

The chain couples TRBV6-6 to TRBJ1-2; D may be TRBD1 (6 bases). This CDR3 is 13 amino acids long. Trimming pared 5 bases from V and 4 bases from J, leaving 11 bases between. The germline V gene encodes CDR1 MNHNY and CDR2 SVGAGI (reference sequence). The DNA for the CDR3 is TGTGCCAGCAGTATTGACAGGCCCTATGGCTACACCTTC. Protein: CASSIDRPYGYTF.

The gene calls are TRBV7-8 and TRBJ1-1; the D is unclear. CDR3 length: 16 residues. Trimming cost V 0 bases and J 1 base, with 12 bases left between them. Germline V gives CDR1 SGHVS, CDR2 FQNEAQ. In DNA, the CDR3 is TGTGCCAGCAGCTTAGCGGTAGGAGGACCGAACACTGAAGCTTTCTTT. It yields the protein CASSLAVGGPNTEAFF.